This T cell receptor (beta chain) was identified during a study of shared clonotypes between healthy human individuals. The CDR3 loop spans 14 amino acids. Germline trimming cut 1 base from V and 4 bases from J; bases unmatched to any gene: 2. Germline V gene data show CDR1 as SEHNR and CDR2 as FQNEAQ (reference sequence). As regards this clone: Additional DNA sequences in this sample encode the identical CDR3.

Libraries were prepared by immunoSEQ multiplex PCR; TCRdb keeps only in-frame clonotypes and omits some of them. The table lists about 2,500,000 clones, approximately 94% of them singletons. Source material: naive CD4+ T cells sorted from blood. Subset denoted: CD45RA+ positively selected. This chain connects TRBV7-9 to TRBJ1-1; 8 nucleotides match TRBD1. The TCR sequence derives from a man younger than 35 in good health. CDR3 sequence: CASSLGGQGTEAFF. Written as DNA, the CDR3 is TGTGCCAGCAGCTTAGGAGGACAGGGCACTGAAGCTTTCTTT.